The 28 T cell receptor beta chains listed next were all sequenced from one sample in a study of T cell responses to AZD1222 COVID-19 vaccine. Here immunoSEQ multiplex PCR was the method, and the copy in TCRdb shows in-frame clones only, minus some. The sample shows more than 95,000 clones, approximately 86% of them seen only once. The source material was peripheral blood, sampled 28 days after the second dose of the MenACWY control vaccine. These receptors were collected from an adult who received the MenACWY meningococcal vaccine as a control.

The chain employs TRBV24-1 and TRBJ1-5; D may be TRBD1 (5 bases). CDR1 is KGHDR and CDR2 is SFDVKD in the germline V gene. This CDR3 region has 13 residues. Trimming removed 6 bases at V and 2 bases at J, with 7 bases between. CDR3 sequence (DNA): TGTGCCACCAGTAGGGGCGGCAATCAGCCCCAGCATTTT. Translation gives CATSRGGNQPQHF.

This clone occurred once. This chain connects TRBV11-1 to TRBJ1-6; D perhaps matches TRBD1 (5 bases). Germline V gene lookup returns CDR1 SGHAT and CDR2 FQDESV (reference sequence). V lost 5 bases, J lost 7 bases, and 15 bases lay in between. The CDR3 consists of 15 residues. The CDR3 DNA reads TGTGCCAGCAGCCCTGACACAGGCCCCAATTCACCCCTCCACTTT. Protein product: CASSPDTGPNSPLHF.

The CDR3: CASSIRPGGDEKLFF. In DNA form, the CDR3 reads TGTGCCAGTAGTATAAGACCCGGTGGGGATGAAAAACTGTTTTTT. V usage is TRBV19 and J usage is TRBJ1-4; D gene unclear. The V gene lost 2 bases and the J gene lost 6 bases, with 13 bases spanning the gap. Germline assignment: CDR1 LNHDA and CDR2 SQIVND (reference sequence). CDR3 size: 15 residues.

This clone was seen a few times. Written as DNA, the CDR3 is TGTGCCAGCAGCTTGGGCCGCTCCTGGCAGTTCTTC. It codes for CASSLGRSWQFF. V and J are TRBV5-8 and TRBJ2-1; D uncertain. This CDR3 comprises 12 residues. Per germline, CDR1 SGHTS and CDR2 YDEGEE. Trimming pared 0 bases from V and 12 bases from J, leaving 10 bases between. Full variable domain (outside the CDR3, taken from reference TRBV5-8 and TRBJ2-1): EAGVTQSPTHLIKTRGQQATLRCSPISGHTSVYWYQQALGLGLQFLLWYDEGEERNRGNFPPRFSGRQFPNYSSELNVNALELEDSALYLCASSLGRSWQFFGPGTRLTVL.

This chain links TRBV5-6 with TRBJ2-4, with 7 nucleotides matching TRBD2. CDR3 length: 15 residues. Germline CDR1 and CDR2: SGHDT and YYEEEE. The J segment lost 0 bases and the V segment lost 2 bases, leaving 2 bases of the junction unmatched. CDR3 DNA sequence: TGTGCCAGCAGCTTAAGCGGGGTAGCCAAAAACATTCAGTACTTC. Translating it yields CASSLSGVAKNIQYF.

The V call is TRBV7-2, the J call TRBJ1-6, with D perhaps TRBD1 (5 bases). With 5 bases removed from V and 0 bases from J, the gap between germline ends came to 17 bases. Germline V lookup: CDR1 SGHTA, CDR2 FQGNSA. There are 18 residues in the CDR3. The CDR3 sequence: CASSGTGPRSSYNSPLHF. CDR3 DNA: TGTGCCAGCAGCGGCACAGGACCCAGGAGCTCCTATAATTCACCCCTCCACTTT.

The V call is TRBV29-1, the J call TRBJ1-5, with TRBD1 matching over 8 bases. V lost 4 bases and J lost 2; bases outside the gene matches: 7. Germline values: CDR1 SQVTM, CDR2 ANQGSEA. There are 15 residues in the CDR3. The CDR3 spells CSVVMAGGRNQPQHF. The CDR3 bases are TGCAGCGTTGTTATGGCAGGGGGCCGCAATCAGCCCCAGCATTTT.

This rearrangement joins TRBV4-2 to TRBJ1-1, with D possibly TRBD1 on 6 matching bases. The V gene lost 0 bases and the J gene lost 1 base, with 12 bases spanning the gap. The germline V gene encodes CDR1 LGHNA and CDR2 YNFKEQ. This CDR3 has 16 amino acids. In DNA, the CDR3 is TGTGCCAGCAGCCAAGAAGGGGGTCCCAGGAACACTGAAGCTTTCTTT. Amino acid sequence: CASSQEGGPRNTEAFF.

J is TRBJ1-2 and V is TRBV3-1 (or the pseudogene TRBV3-2); D is possibly TRBD1 (5 bases). This CDR3 is built from 12 residues. The V end was cut by 4 bases, the J end by 8 bases, with 11 bases between. Germline V gives CDR1 LGHDT, CDR2 YNNKEL (reference sequence). CDR3 in DNA: TGTGCCAGCAGCCGATCAGGGTCCGGCTACACCTTC. Translated: CASSRSGSGYTF.

This clone was found a few times. CDR3 sequence reads: CASGDAVDNEKLFF. Written as DNA, the CDR3 is TGCGCCAGCGGGGATGCAGTAGATAATGAAAAACTGTTTTTT. The chain has TRBV4-1 and TRBJ1-4, with D unresolved. V was cut by 8 bases and J by 4 bases, with 14 bases left in between. The CDR3 has 14 residues. Germline V gene lookup returns CDR1 MGHRA and CDR2 YSYEKL.

The rearrangement links TRBV7-3 to TRBJ2-2, with D perhaps matching TRBD1 (6 bases). Trimming took off 5 bases at V and 7 bases at J, with 20 bases between the two ends. The CDR3 covers 16 residues. Per germline, CDR1 SGHTA and CDR2 FQGTGA. CDR3: CASSLRLGAEVGELFF. The CDR3 region has the DNA TGTGCCAGCAGCCTTAGACTGGGGGCTGAGGTCGGGGAGCTGTTTTTT.

The gene calls are TRBV5-1 and TRBJ2-7; 11 bases are shared with TRBD1. This CDR3 is built from 14 residues. V lost 2 bases, J lost 6 bases, and 4 bases stayed unmatched. Looked up from germline, CDR1 is SGHRS and CDR2 is YFSETQ. The CDR3 DNA sequence: TGCGCCAGCAGCTTCTCCGGGACAGGGGGCGAGCAGTACTTC. Residues: CASSFSGTGGEQYF.

The genes are TRBV7-9 and TRBJ1-2, with TRBD1 identical over 8 bases. The germline gives CDR1 SEHNR, CDR2 FQNEAQ (reference sequence). This CDR3 has 18 residues. V gave up 0 bases and J gave up 8 bases; unmatched junction bases: 17. The DNA for the CDR3 is TGTGCCAGCAGCTTAGCCGCCGAAAACAGGGGGATCCCTCGGGGCTACACCTTC. Protein product: CASSLAAENRGIPRGYTF.

The chain uses TRBV5-1 and TRBJ1-6; D perhaps matches TRBD1 (5 bases). The CDR3 loop spans 15 amino acids. Germline V lookup: CDR1 SGHRS, CDR2 YFSETQ. Trimming removed 6 bases from V and 5 bases from J, with 15 bases in between. The CDR3 reads CASTPGESNNSPLHF. CDR3 nucleotides: TGCGCCAGCACCCCGGGGGAGAGCAATAATTCACCCCTCCACTTT.

This CDR3 reads CASSRDSYNEQFF. For the CDR3, the DNA is TGTGCCAGCTCACGGGACAGTTACAATGAGCAGTTCTTC. The chain joins TRBV18 to TRBJ2-1, with 7 bases identical to TRBD1. V shed 4 bases, J shed 4 bases, and the junction held 1 base outside the gene matches. CDR1 and CDR2 from the germline V gene are KGHSH and LQKENI. The CDR3 sequence is 13 residues long.

This chain uses TRBV7-7 with TRBJ1-1; no firm D call. The germline gives CDR1 SSHAT, CDR2 FNYEAQ (reference sequence). The CDR3 is 13 amino acids. Deletions cut 1 base from V and 4 bases from J, with 7 bases between. The CDR3: CASSLERSTEAFF. In nucleotides, the CDR3 is TGTGCCAGCAGCTTAGAACGGAGCACTGAAGCTTTCTTT. The full variable domain, its missing parts supplied by reference TRBV7-7 and TRBJ1-1, is GAGVSQSPRYKVTKRGQDVTLRCDPISSHATLYWYQQALGQGPEFLTYFNYEAQPDKSGLPSDRFSAERPEGSISTLTIQRTEQRDSAMYRCASSLERSTEAFFGQGTRLTVV.

This clone occurred a few times. The CDR3: CASSSPGQGADGYTF. CDR3 in DNA: TGTGCCAGCAGTTCACCGGGACAGGGGGCAGATGGCTACACCTTC. V and J are TRBV6-5 and TRBJ1-2; 12 nucleotides line up with TRBD1. The V gene's germline CDR1 is MNHEY and CDR2 SVGAGI. V lost 4 bases, J lost 6 bases, and 6 bases stayed unmatched. The CDR3 covers 15 residues.

The chain uses TRBV12-3 or TRBV12-4 and TRBJ1-5, with D uncertain. This CDR3 spans 13 amino acids. Trimming left V 5 bases short and J 3 bases short, with 8 bases between. CDR3 sequence reads: CASSLRFNQPQHF. The DNA of the CDR3 is TGTGCCAGCAGTCTCAGGTTCAATCAGCCCCAGCATTTT.

The rearrangement uses TRBV10-3 and TRBJ2-7, with 7 positions matching TRBD2. After removal of 4 bases from V and 1 base from J, the junction contained 10 bases not matched to a gene. Germline V CDR1 and CDR2: ENHRY, SYGVKD. The CDR3 covers 16 residues. CDR3 in DNA: TGTGCCATCAGTGGAGGGCGGGGGAGTTTTTCCTACGAGCAGTACTTC. This sequence encodes CAISGGRGSFSYEQYF.

This clone is a singleton in its sample. V gene TRBV5-1 combines with J gene TRBJ1-5; 7 bases map to TRBD1. The CDR3 loop spans 18 amino acids. Looked up from germline, CDR1 is SGHRS and CDR2 is YFSETQ. The trim removed 0 bases at V and 1 base at J, leaving 10 bases unmatched. The CDR3 reads CASSLVPVQGRSNQPQHF. The CDR3 nucleotides are TGCGCCAGCAGCTTGGTGCCGGTACAGGGGAGAAGCAATCAGCCCCAGCATTTT.

This clone came up once. This rearrangement joins TRBV18 to TRBJ2-7; D perhaps matches TRBD1 (6 bases). Germline CDR1 and CDR2: KGHSH and LQKENI. Trimming left V 3 bases short and J 9 bases short, with 18 bases between. The CDR3 has 14 amino acids. The CDR3 bases are TGTGCCAGCTCACCCGAGACCGACAGGTTCGCGCAGTACTTC. It specifies CASSPETDRFAQYF.

This chain connects TRBV21-1 to TRBJ2-7; no DNA check was done on the table's D call, TRBD1. TRBV21-1 is reported as a pseudogene. The CDR3 extends over 16 amino acids. CDR3 sequence (DNA): TGTGCCAGCAGCAAAGCCGGGGACAGGTCGGGCTACGAGCAGTACTTC. Its protein is CASSKAGDRSGYEQYF.

The chain uses TRBV7-2 and TRBJ1-3, with D unclear. Germline CDR1 SGHTA, CDR2 FQGNSA. The V and J ends lost 2 bases and 0 bases respectively, with 8 bases between them. The CDR3 loop spans 15 amino acids. The CDR3 is CASSLSGISGNTIYF. CDR3 nucleotide sequence: TGTGCCAGCAGCTTAAGCGGTATCTCTGGAAACACCATATATTTT.

This sequence joins TRBV6-2 or TRBV6-3 and TRBJ2-5; D is unresolved. CDR1 and CDR2 (germline): MNHEY, SVGEGT. The CDR3 loop spans 15 amino acids. Trimming took 2 bases from V and 4 from J, leaving 14 bases between them. Written as DNA, the CDR3 is TGTGCCAGCAGTTACAGGATCCCGGCCGCAGAGACCCAGTACTTC. Translated, it gives CASSYRIPAAETQYF.

J is TRBJ1-5 and V is TRBV27, with D unclear. The CDR3 sequence is 15 residues long. Germline loops: CDR1 MNHEY, CDR2 SMNVEV (reference sequence). Trimming took off 6 bases at V and 4 bases at J, with 16 bases between the two ends. CDR3 protein: CASSVQATLNQPQHF. The CDR3 DNA reads as TGTGCCAGCAGCGTTCAAGCCACTTTAAATCAGCCCCAGCATTTT.

In its sample, this clone was seen a few times. The genes are TRBV6-6 and TRBJ1-3; D gene ambiguous. With 2 bases removed from V and 0 bases from J, the gap between germline ends came to 11 bases. Germline values: CDR1 MNHNY, CDR2 SVGAGI (reference sequence). The CDR3 loop spans 16 amino acids. The chain's CDR3 is CASSYPTSASGNTIYF. CDR3 in DNA: TGTGCCAGCAGTTACCCCACCTCGGCCTCTGGAAACACCATATATTTT.

This chain joins TRBV7-2 and TRBJ2-1; D gene unclear. The CDR3 consists of 15 residues. Trimming took off 1 base at V and 3 bases at J, with 10 bases between the two ends. Per the germline V gene, CDR1 is SGHTA and CDR2 is FQGNSA. The CDR3 DNA reads TGTGCCAGCAGCTTAGAGGGCTCCTTCTACAATGAGCAGTTCTTC. Translating gives CASSLEGSFYNEQFF.

The V call is TRBV6-2 or TRBV6-3, the J call TRBJ2-7, with TRBD1 matching over 7 bases. CDR3 length equals 14 residues. Trimming cost V 7 bases and J 6 bases; bases outside gene matches: 12. In germline, CDR1 is MNHEY, CDR2 SVGEGT. CDR3: CASTPVGGGGEQYF. The CDR3 nucleotides read TGTGCCAGCACCCCCGTAGGGGGCGGCGGCGAGCAGTACTTC.